This TCR beta chain was sequenced for a study of T cells in Graves' hyperthyroidism and ophthalmopathy (dated by TCRdb to the late 2010s). Study-level background: Peripheral blood was collected at initial diagnosis, before any treatment. Prospective prediction of ophthalmopathy was tested in an independent validation cohort of fewer than 20 hyperthyroidism patients and 17 patients who later progressed to ophthalmopathy. To identify TCR V-J signatures that set the groups apart, the researchers used a discovery cohort of about a hundred patients, made up of 40 to 45 with Graves' ophthalmopathy and 57 with stable Graves' hyperthyroidism. Thyroid tissue and blood T-cell repertoires from about 6 Graves' hyperthyroidism patients were also compared in the study. According to the paper, TCR Vbeta CDR3 sequencing was carried out on around 140 peripheral blood samples, which came from 40 to 45 ophthalmopathy, under 80 hyperthyroidism and some 17 progressor patients. After blood sampling, hyperthyroidism patients were treated with methimazole at a starting dose of 30 mg daily, and ophthalmopathy patients were treated with high-dose intravenous methylprednisolone. The 100 discovery patients were randomly split 7:3 into training and test sets. The study at large found these results: A 13 V-J signature model separated ophthalmopathy from stable hyperthyroidism, with approximately 87% sensitivity and roughly 84% specificity in cross-validation and 80%/75% in testing. In validation, progression to ophthalmopathy was predicted by the model with almost 71% sensitivity and just over 72% specificity, a median of roughly 6 months before onset. Sample size was not statistically predetermined, and investigators were not blinded to group allocation. Most expanded thyroid clonotypes (frequency above 0.001) were also found in blood, which suggests that blood repertoires may mirror thyroid immune responses.

This clonotype appeared many times. No antigen is known for it. No qualities accompany the bases; no much larger clone lies one base away. V and J lose 4 bases and 3 bases, and a span of 7 bases separates them. From cysteine to phenylalanine, the CDR3 is 13 amino acids long. The DNA shown is the 39-base CDR3, in frame from base 1. Based on the germline V gene, the CDR1 and CDR2 sequences are MNHNS and SASEGT. The TCR beta CDR3 regions were amplified from the RNA transcripts. The TCR CDR3 was subjected to a first round of RT-PCR using the HTBI primer set and the Qiagen OneStep RT-PCR kit. Libraries were constructed in a second round of multiplex PCR, after which size selection and purification were performed. Sequencing of the libraries was done on an Illumina HiSeq2000 using paired-end 100 bp reads. The source study handled its data this way. SOAPnuke was used to process the raw data, with reads discarded if the reads contained adapters or uncalled bases, had a mean Phred below 15, or lacked an exact constant-primer or identifier match. High-quality paired reads were merged with COPE v1.2.5, and unique nucleotide sequences were defined as clonotypes. MiTCR v1.1 was used to align clonotypes to the IMGT TRBV, TRBD and TRBJ reference segments. Only V-J combinations with frequency above 0.0001, covering 99% to 99.2% of repertoires, were analysed. The TCS score was defined as the ratio of F50 (clonal expansion) to E x V (chaos), calculated using BLOSUM62-based TCRdist between CDR3 peptides within each V-J. Welch's t-statistics and random forest reduced just over 500 V-J features to 10 to 15, which were used in a naive Bayes classifier (R e1071). In TCRdb, the public reads were trimmed at Q25 with fastp and aligned with MiXCR, with productive beta chains retained. Rows merge per CDR3 protein into single entries with the most common DNA and genes. Clone size and V and J calls follow TCRdb, not the original study. The table for this sample lists some 580,000 distinct CDR3 sequences; about a sixth of them were counted only once. The top ten hold roughly 3.3% of the sample.

In the ophthalmopathy patients, disease was moderately to severely active, with a Clinical Activity Score of 3 or more, a NOSPECS grade of 4 or more, and a duration of less than 3 months. Any patient with an uncontrolled infection, another autoimmune disease, pregnancy or lactation was excluded. Clinical symptoms, serum thyroxine and TRAb, thyroid ultrasound, and orbital computed tomography formed the basis for the diagnoses. Ficoll-Paque density gradient centrifugation was used to isolate PBMCs from under 11 ml of fresh peripheral blood. Total RNA was extracted with Trizol reagent, and quality was checked on an Agilent 2100 Bioanalyzer.

The chain couples TRBV6-1 to TRBJ1-5, with the D segment identity uncertain. This TCR was recovered from a woman between 40 and 50 years old with Graves' ophthalmopathy. Sequenced material: blood. For the CDR3, the sequence is CASSGRNNQPQHF. The DNA is TGTGCCAGCAGTGGACGGAACAATCAGCCCCAGCATTTT.